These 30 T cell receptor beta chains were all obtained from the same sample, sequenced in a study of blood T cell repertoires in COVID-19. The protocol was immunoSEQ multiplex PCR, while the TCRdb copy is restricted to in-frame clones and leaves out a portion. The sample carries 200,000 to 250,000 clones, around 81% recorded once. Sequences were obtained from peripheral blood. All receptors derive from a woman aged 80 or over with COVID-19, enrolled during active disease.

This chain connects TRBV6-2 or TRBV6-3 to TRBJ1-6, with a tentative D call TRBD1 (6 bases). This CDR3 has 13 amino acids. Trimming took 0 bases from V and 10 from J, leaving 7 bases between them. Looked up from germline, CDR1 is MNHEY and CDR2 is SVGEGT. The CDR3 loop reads CASSYSRGSPLHF. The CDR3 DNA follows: TGTGCCAGCAGTTACTCCAGGGGATCACCCCTCCACTTT.

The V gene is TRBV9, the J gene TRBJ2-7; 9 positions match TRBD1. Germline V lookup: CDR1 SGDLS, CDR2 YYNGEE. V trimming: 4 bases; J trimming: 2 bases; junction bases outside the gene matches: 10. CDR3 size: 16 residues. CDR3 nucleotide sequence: TGTGCCAGCAGCCCCGTTGGCACAGGGGGCACCTACGAGCAGTACTTC. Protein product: CASSPVGTGGTYEQYF.

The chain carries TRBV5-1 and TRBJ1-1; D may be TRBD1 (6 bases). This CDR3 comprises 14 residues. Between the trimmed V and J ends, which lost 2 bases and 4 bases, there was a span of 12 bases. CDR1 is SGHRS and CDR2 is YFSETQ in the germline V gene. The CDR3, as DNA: TGCGCCAGCAGCTTCCGGGGAGGGGGCACTGAAGCTTTCTTT. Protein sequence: CASSFRGGGTEAFF.

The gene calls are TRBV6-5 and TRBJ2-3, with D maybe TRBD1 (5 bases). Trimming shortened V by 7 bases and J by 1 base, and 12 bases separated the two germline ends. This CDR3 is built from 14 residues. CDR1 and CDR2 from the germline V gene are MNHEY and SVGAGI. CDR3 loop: CASTSGFGTDTQYF. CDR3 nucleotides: TGTGCCAGCACCTCAGGGTTTGGCACAGATACGCAGTATTTT.

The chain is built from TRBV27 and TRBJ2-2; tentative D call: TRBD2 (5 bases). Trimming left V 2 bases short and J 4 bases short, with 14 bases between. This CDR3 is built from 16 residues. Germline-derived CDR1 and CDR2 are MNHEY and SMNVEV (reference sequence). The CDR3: CASSLNGFRGTGELFF. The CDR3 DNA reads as TGTGCCAGCAGTTTAAACGGGTTTCGGGGCACCGGGGAGCTGTTTTTT.

CDR3 nucleotides: TGTGCCAGCAGCCTTCTATCGAGCTCCTACAATGAGCAGTTCTTC. As protein: CASSLLSSSYNEQFF. The chain uses TRBV7-8 and TRBJ2-1; D not certain. The V gene's germline CDR1 is SGHVS and CDR2 FQNEAQ. The CDR3 contains 15 residues. V was clipped by 5 bases and J by 0 bases, with 11 bases between them. The whole variable domain, remainder taken from reference TRBV7-8 and TRBJ2-1, is GAGVSQSPRYKVAKRGQDVALRCDPISGHVSLFWYQQALGQGPEFLTYFQNEAQLDKSGLPSDRFFAERPEGSVSTLKIQRTQQEDSAVYLCASSLLSSSYNEQFFGPGTRLTVL.

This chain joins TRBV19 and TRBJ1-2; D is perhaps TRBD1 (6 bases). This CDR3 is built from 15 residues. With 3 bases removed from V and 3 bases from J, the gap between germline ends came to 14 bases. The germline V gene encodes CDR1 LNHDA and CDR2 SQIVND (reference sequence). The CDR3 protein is CASSMMGQVYYGYTF. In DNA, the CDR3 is TGTGCCAGTAGTATGATGGGACAAGTATACTATGGCTACACCTTC. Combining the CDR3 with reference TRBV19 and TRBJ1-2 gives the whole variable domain DGGITQSPKYLFRKEGQNVTLSCEQNLNHDAMYWYRQDPGQGLRLIYYSQIVNDFQKGDIAEGYSVSREKKESFPLTVTSAQKNPTAFYLCASSMMGQVYYGYTFGSGTRLTVV.

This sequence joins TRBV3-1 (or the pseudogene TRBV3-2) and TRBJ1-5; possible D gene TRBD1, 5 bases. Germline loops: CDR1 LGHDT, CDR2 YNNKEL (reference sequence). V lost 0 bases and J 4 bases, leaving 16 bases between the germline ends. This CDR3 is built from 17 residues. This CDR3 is CASSQDSGQGSNQPQHF. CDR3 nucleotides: TGTGCCAGCAGCCAAGATAGTGGGCAGGGCAGTAATCAGCCCCAGCATTTT.

The CDR3 DNA reads as TGTGCCAGCAGCCGAGGGGGTTTTAACACTGAAGCTTTCTTT. Encoded protein: CASSRGGFNTEAFF. The chain is built from TRBV3-1 (or the pseudogene TRBV3-2) and TRBJ1-1; D is possibly TRBD1 (6 bases). Germline CDR1 and CDR2: LGHDT and YNNKEL (reference sequence). V gave up 4 bases and J gave up 2 bases, with 11 bases separating them. The CDR3 extends over 14 amino acids.

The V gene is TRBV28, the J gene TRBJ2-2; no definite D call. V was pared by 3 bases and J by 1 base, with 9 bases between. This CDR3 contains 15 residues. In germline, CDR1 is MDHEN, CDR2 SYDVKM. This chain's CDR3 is CASSLPHGNTGELFF. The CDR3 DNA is TGTGCCAGCAGTTTGCCCCACGGGAACACCGGGGAGCTGTTTTTT.

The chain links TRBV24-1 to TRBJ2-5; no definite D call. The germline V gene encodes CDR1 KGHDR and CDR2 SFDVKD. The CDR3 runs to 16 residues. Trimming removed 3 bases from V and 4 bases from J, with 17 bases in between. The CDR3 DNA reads TGTGCCACCAGTGATCGGCGGTCATTCGGTCTAGAGACCCAGTACTTC. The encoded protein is CATSDRRSFGLETQYF.

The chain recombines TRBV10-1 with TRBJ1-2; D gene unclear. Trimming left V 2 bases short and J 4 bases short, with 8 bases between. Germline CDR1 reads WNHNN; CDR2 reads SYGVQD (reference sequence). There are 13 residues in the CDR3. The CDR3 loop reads CASSESGAYGYTF. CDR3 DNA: TGCGCCAGCAGTGAGAGTGGAGCCTATGGCTACACCTTC.

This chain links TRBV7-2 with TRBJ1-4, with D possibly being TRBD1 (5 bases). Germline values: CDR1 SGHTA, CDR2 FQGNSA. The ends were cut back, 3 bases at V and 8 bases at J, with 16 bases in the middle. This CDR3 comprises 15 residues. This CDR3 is CASSFQGGTPEKLFF. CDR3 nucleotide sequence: TGTGCCAGCAGCTTTCAGGGAGGCACACCCGAAAAACTGTTTTTT. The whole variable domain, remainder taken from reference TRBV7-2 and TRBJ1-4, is GAGVSQSPSNKVTEKGKDVELRCDPISGHTALYWYRQSLGQGLEFLIYFQGNSAPDKSGLPSDRFSAERTGGSVSTLTIQRTQQEDSAVYLCASSFQGGTPEKLFFGSGTQLSVL.

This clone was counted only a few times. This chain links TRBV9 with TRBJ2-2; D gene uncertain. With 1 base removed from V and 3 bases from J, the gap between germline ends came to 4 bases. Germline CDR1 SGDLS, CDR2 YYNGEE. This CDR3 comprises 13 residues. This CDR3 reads CASSVSYTGELFF. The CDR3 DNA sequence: TGTGCCAGCAGCGTAAGCTACACCGGGGAGCTGTTTTTT.

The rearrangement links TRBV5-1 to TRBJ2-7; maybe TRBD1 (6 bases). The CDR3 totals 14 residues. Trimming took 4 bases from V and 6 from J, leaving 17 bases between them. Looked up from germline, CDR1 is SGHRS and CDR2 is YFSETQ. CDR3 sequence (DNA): TGCGCCAGCAGCCGGACGACAGGATCTGGCGAGCAGTACTTC. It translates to CASSRTTGSGEQYF.

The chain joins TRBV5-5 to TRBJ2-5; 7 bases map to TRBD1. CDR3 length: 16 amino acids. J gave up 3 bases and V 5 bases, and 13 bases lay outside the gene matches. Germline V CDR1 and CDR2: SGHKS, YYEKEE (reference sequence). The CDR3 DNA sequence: TGTGCCAGCAGTTCGTACCTCCAGGGACAGAAAGAGACCCAGTACTTC. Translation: CASSSYLQGQKETQYF.

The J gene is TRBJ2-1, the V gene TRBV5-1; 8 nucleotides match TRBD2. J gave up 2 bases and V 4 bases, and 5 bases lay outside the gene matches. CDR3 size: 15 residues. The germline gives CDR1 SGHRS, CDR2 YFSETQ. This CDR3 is CASSAVAGTYNEQFF. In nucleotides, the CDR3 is TGCGCCAGCAGCGCAGTAGCGGGGACCTACAATGAGCAGTTCTTC.

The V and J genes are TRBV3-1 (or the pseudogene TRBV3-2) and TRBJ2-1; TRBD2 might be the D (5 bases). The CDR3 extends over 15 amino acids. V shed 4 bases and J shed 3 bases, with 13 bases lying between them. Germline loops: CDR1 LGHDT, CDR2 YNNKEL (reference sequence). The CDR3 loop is CASSPPLAFYNEQFF. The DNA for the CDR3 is TGTGCCAGCAGCCCTCCCCTAGCTTTCTACAATGAGCAGTTCTTC.

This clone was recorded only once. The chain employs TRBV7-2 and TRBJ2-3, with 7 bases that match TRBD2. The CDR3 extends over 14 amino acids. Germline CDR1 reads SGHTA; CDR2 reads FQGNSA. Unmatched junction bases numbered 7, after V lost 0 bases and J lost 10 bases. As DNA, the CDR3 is TGTGCCAGCAGCTTAGCCCGGGACTACGGGGCGCAGTATTTT. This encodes CASSLARDYGAQYF.

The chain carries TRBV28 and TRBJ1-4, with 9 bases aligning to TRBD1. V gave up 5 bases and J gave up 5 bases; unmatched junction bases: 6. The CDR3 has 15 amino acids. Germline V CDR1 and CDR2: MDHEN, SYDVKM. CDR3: CASSPPGTGNEKLFF. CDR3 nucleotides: TGTGCCAGCAGTCCTCCAGGGACAGGGAATGAAAAACTGTTTTTT.

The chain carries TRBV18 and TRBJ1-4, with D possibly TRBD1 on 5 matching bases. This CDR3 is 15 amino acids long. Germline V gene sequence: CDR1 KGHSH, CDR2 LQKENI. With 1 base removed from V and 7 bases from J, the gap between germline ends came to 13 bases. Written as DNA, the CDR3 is TGTGCCAGCTCACCACTCCGCGGGGACGGTGAAAAACTGTTTTTT. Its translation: CASSPLRGDGEKLFF.

For the CDR3, the DNA is TGTGCCAGCTCACCGGAGCGGGAGTTTCAGTTCTTC. It yields the protein CASSPEREFQFF. This rearrangement joins TRBV18 to TRBJ2-1; 8 bases agree with TRBD2. Trimming removed 3 bases from V and 13 bases from J; junction bases left unmatched: 5. There are 12 residues in the CDR3. CDR1 and CDR2 (germline): KGHSH, LQKENI.

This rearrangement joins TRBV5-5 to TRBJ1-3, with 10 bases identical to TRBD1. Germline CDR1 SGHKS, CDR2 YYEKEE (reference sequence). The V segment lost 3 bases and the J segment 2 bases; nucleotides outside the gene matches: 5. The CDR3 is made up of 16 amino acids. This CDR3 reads CASSSTGGRTGNTIYF. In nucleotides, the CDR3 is TGTGCCAGCAGCTCGACAGGGGGCCGCACTGGAAACACCATATATTTT.

CDR3 nucleotide sequence: TGTGCCAGCAGCCTTACTATTACAGGGAAGAGCAATCAGCCCCAGCATTTT. Protein product: CASSLTITGKSNQPQHF. This chain links TRBV28 with TRBJ1-5; a possible D gene is TRBD1 (6 bases). The V and J ends lost 6 bases and 1 base respectively, with 19 bases between them. CDR3 length: 17 residues. The germline CDR1 and CDR2 sequences are MDHEN and SYDVKM. Full variable domain (remainder filled in from reference TRBV28 and TRBJ1-5): DVKVTQSSRYLVKRTGEKVFLECVQDMDHENMFWYRQDPGLGLRLIYFSYDVKMKEKGDIPEGYSVSREKKERFSLILESASTNQTSMYLCASSLTITGKSNQPQHFGDGTRLSIL.

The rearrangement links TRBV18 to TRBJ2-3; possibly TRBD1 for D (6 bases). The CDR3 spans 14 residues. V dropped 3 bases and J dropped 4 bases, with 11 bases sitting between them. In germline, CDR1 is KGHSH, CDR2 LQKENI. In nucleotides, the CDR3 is TGTGCCAGCTCACCGAGGACAGTCCCAGATACGCAGTATTTT. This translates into CASSPRTVPDTQYF. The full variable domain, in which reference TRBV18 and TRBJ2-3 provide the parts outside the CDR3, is NAGVMQNPRHLVRRRGQEARLRCSPMKGHSHVYWYRQLPEEGLKFMVYLQKENIIDESGMPKERFSAEFPKEGPSILRIQQVVRGDSAAYFCASSPRTVPDTQYFGPGTRLTVL.

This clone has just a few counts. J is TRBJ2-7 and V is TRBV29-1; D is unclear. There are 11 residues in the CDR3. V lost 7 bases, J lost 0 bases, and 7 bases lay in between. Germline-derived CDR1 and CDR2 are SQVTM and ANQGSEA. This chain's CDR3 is CSGRSSYEQYF. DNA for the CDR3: TGCAGCGGCCGGAGCTCCTACGAGCAGTACTTC.

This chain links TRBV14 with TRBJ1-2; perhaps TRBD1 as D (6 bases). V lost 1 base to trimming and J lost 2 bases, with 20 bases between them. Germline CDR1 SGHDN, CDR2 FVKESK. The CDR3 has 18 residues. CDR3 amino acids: CASSQAAGGGRPNYGYTF. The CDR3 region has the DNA TGTGCCAGCAGCCAAGCCGCGGGAGGGGGGCGTCCGAACTATGGCTACACCTTC.

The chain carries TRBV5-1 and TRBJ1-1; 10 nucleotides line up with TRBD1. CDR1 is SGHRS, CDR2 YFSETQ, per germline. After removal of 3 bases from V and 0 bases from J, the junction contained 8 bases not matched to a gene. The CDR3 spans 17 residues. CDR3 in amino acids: CASSSQGQGPLNTEAFF. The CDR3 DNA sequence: TGCGCCAGCAGCTCCCAGGGACAGGGGCCCTTGAACACTGAAGCTTTCTTT.

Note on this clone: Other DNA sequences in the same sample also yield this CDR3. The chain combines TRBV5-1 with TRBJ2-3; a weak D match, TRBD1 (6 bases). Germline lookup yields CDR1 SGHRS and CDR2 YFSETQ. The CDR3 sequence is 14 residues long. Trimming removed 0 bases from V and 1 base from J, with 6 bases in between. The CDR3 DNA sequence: TGCGCCAGCAGCTTGGAGGGGGGCACAGATACGCAGTATTTT. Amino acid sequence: CASSLEGGTDTQYF.

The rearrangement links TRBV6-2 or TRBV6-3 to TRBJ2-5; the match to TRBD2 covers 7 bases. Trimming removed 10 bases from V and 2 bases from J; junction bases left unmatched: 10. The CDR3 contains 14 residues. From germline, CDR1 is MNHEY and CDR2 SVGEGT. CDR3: CAIRYGGNQETQYF. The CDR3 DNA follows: TGTGCCATCAGATACGGGGGGAATCAAGAGACCCAGTACTTC.